Listed here is a single T cell receptor (beta chain). Its matching antigen is unknown. These data belong to a study of T cell repertoires in ileal Crohn's disease. Study information: M6 samples are neoterminal ileum biopsies from postoperative colonoscopy. Study findings and constraints: Compared with non-smokers, active smokers at surgery showed more clonal expansions. All patients with clonality above 26.8% had endoscopic recurrence.

Trimming stripped 5 bases from V and 5 bases from J, with 16 bases between. There are 15 residues in the CDR3. Germline CDR1 is LNHDA and CDR2 is SQIVND (reference sequence). The protocol was immunoSEQ multiplex PCR, while the TCRdb copy is restricted to in-frame clones and leaves out a portion. This sample has roughly 5,000 clones, with 69% found just once. Specified time point: neoterminal ileum biopsy at postoperative endoscopy, about 6 months after surgery. This chain connects TRBV19 to TRBJ1-5; D remains unclear. The source material was ileal tissue. The receptor's source is an adult with Crohn's disease. CDR3 in amino acids: CASSPERLSYQPQHF. CDR3 in DNA: TGTGCCAGTAGTCCTGAGAGGCTATCTTATCAGCCCCAGCATTTT.